These T cell receptor beta chains were read from a single sample in a study of T cell repertoires in cytomegalovirus infection. TCRdb called the reads again in MiXCR, with one record for every CDR3 protein. The sample contains about 770,000 distinct CDR3 sequences, roughly 28% of which appear only once. Antigens for these TCRs are unknown. The sequences come from cultured CD8+ T cells from PBMCs, collected from culture after CMV antigen stimulation. These TCRs come from a human donor in good health (CMV status not recorded). Some clones in this sample may be carry-over from other donors' samples. The CDR3 runs from the conserved cysteine through the conserved F or W.

>14|TRBV9|TRBJ1-6
CASSRQSYNSPLHF
>15|TRBV7-9|TRBJ1-4
CASSLVRANNEKLFF
>13|TRBV7-6|TRBJ1-4
CASSLLAGEKLVF
>11|TRBV2|TRBJ2-3
CASISRNTQYF
>15|TRBV6-1|TRBJ1-2
CASSEVGPGVYGYTF
>16|TRBV5-4|TRBJ1-4
CASSNISRTGDEKLFF
>14|TRBV12-3/TRBV12-4|TRBJ1-5
CASSPRGQRQPQHF
>16|TRBV7-6|TRBJ2-7
CASSPGGSGGGYEQYF
>15|TRBV11-2|TRBJ1-6
CASSDRAGAASPLHF
>12|TRBV9|TRBJ1-1
CASSETTTEAFF
>13|TRBV6-2/TRBV6-3|TRBJ2-7
CASSYLADYEQYF
>13|TRBV7-8|TRBJ2-3
CAIEGGSPDTQYF
>14|TRBV5-1|TRBJ1-1
CASGSTGANTEAFF
>13|TRBV7-2|TRBJ1-5
CASSPDGAQPQHF
>19|TRBV6-2/TRBV6-3|TRBJ2-6
CASSLGTRVLESGANVLTF
>17|TRBV7-9|TRBJ2-2
CASSTMRLARDTGGLFF
>15|TRBV12-3/TRBV12-4|TRBJ2-5
CASRPGGGAHETQYF
>16|TRBV6-5|TRBJ2-1
CASSYGQGGVGNEQFF
>13|TRBV7-2|TRBJ1-2
CASSPGLRVGYTF
>16|TRBV14|TRBJ2-1
CASSQVGQGVYNEQFF
>17|TRBV6-5|TRBJ1-6
CASSYSTGSLIHSPLHF
>12|TRBV6-6|TRBJ1-1
CASSHNRDEAFF
>16|TRBV27|TRBJ1-5
CASSLAAGGYNQPQHF
>15|TRBV5-6|TRBJ2-5
CASSTSTVPQETQYF
>14|TRBV7-3|TRBJ2-3
CASSPRGITDTQYF
>15|TRBV7-9|TRBJ1-1
CASSRNSGTNTEAFF
>16|TRBV10-3|TRBJ2-3
CAIRDTTSRRTDTQYF
>16|TRBV7-2|TRBJ2-4
CASSLELAGSGNIQYF
>12|TRBV25-1|TRBJ1-2
CASSEYTFGYTF
>12|TRBV2|TRBJ2-1
CASPPSRNEQFF
>12|TRBV7-6|TRBJ2-1
CASSPTRNEQFF
>13|TRBV9|TRBJ2-2
CASSVSDTGELFF
>15|TRBV4-3|TRBJ2-1
CASSQDSASYNEQFF
>12|TRBV20-1|TRBJ1-2
CSATGGDYGYTF
>16|TRBV11-2|TRBJ2-1
CASRRPGSSSYNEQFF
>14|TRBV7-6|TRBJ1-2
CASSLTHRESGYTF
>13|TRBV19|TRBJ1-2
CASKSGALDGYTF
>18|TRBV6-5|TRBJ2-1
CASSYSTANPNLYNEQFF
>16|TRBV19|TRBJ2-1
CASSIRSGTPHFEQFF
>17|TRBV29-1|TRBJ2-5
CSVEFGWGLEYQETQYF
>13|TRBV7-6|TRBJ2-1
CASSPLTGGEQFF
>15|TRBV12-3/TRBV12-4|TRBJ2-1
CASSPTTYTDNEQFF
>17|TRBV15|TRBJ1-5
CATSRDREGTFQQPQHF
>13|TRBV29-1|TRBJ1-1
CSVGDRVGIGAFF